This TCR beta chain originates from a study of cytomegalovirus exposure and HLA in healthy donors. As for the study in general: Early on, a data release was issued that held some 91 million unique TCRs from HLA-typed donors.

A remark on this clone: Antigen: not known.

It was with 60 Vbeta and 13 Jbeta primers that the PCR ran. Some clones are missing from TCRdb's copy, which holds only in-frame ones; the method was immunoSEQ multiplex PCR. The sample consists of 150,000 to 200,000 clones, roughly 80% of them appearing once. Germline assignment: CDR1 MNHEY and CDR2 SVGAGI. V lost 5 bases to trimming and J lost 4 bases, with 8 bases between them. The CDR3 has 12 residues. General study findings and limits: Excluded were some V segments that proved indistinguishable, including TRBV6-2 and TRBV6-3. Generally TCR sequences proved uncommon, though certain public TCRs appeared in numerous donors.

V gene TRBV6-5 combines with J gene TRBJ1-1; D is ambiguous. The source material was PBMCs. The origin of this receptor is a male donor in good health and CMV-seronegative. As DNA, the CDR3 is TGTGCCAGCAGTGAGGCCCTCACTGAAGCTTTCTTT. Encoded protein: CASSEALTEAFF.